The source of this TCR beta chain is a study of cytomegalovirus exposure and HLA in healthy donors. Study-level results: Per a prior analysis, the majority of TCR beta V segments were productive roughly 90% or roughly 30% of the time.

The CDR3 runs to 14 residues. The V gene's germline CDR1 is KGHSH and CDR2 LQKENI. V was pared by 5 bases and J by 6 bases, with 13 bases between. Use of 60 Vbeta and 13 Jbeta primers characterized the PCR. Using immunoSEQ multiplex PCR, the repertoire was profiled, and TCRdb retains in-frame clones only, with some absent. This table has over 80,000 clones, 73% appearing once. Concerning this clone itself: Its antigen is not known.

V usage is TRBV18 and J usage is TRBJ1-4, with D maybe TRBD1 (6 bases). The sample taken for sequencing was PBMCs. The TCR comes from a man aged 40-49 years in good health and CMV-seronegative. CDR3 bases: TGTGCCAGCTCAGTAACAGGGTCCGATGAAAAACTGTTTTTT. Its protein product is CASSVTGSDEKLFF.